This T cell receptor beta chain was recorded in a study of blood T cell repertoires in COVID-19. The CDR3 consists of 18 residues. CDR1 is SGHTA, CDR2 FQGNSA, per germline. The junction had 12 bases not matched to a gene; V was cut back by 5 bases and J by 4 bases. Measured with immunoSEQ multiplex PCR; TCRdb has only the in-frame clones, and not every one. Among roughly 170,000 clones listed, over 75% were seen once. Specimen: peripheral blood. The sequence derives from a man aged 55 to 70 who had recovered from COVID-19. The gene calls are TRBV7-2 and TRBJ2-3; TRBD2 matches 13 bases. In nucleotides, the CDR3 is TGTGCCAGCAGCCCTCACATGCCGGGACTAGCGGGGTCAGATACGCAGTATTTT. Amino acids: CASSPHMPGLAGSDTQYF.